This T cell receptor (beta chain) was documented in a study of Ad26.COV2.S vaccination and SARS-CoV-2 variants. Treatment reported: over 15 received Ad26.COV2.S at low or high dose, single or two shots; several received placebo; per-sample allocation not given. Day 63 following the first vaccine or placebo injection was when the samples were taken. Data came from immunoSEQ multiplex PCR; TCRdb stores just in-frame clones and leaves some out. The sample carries some 250,000 clones, roughly 90% recorded once. This CDR3 is built from 14 residues. The germline V and J ends were trimmed by 7 bases and 3 bases, with 16 bases remaining between them. The germline CDR1 and CDR2 sequences are SQVTM and ANQGSEA. In its sample, this clone was seen once.

Sample: peripheral blood, taken in a trial of Ad26.COV2.S vaccine versus placebo. The genes are TRBV29-1 and TRBJ1-5; D might be TRBD1 (6 bases). This clonotype originated in a person between 18 and 65 years old who received the Ad26.COV2.S COVID-19 vaccine or a placebo. As DNA, the CDR3 is TGCAGCGCCTCTTTCACAGGGCCCAATCAGCCCCAGCATTTT. This gives the protein CSASFTGPNQPQHF.